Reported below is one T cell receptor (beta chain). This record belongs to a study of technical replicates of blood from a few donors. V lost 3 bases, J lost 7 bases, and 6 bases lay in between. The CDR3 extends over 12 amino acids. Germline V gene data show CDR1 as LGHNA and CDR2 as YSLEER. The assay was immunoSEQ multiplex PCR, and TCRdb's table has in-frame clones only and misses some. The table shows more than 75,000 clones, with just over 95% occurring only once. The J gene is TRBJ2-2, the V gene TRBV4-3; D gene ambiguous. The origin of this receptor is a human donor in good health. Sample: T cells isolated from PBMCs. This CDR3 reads CASSHRNGELFF. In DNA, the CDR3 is TGCGCCAGCAGCCATAGAAACGGGGAGCTGTTTTTT.